These 4 T cell receptor beta chains were all obtained from the same sample, sequenced in a study of post-analysis software for immune sequencing data. Overall study results and limits: Compared with controls, patients had more of about 5 TRBV segments, including TRBV5-6, TRBV5-1 and TRBV20-1.

Which antigens these TCRs recognize remains unknown. Unique-molecular-identifier-tagged TCR beta cDNA libraries were used. TCRdb re-called the PCR reads through MiXCR, storing one row per CDR3 protein. This repertoire shows hundreds of thousands of distinct CDR3 sequences, approximately 60% found once; its top ten account for about 10%. The sequencing sample was made of blood. The source of these receptors is a girl aged 2-10 years with multiple sclerosis.

In the case of this clonotype: Compared with germline, one end of the junction differs, possibly owing to a read error. The chain is built from TRBV24-1 and TRBJ2-1; no clear D. In germline, CDR1 is KGHDR, CDR2 SFDVKD. The CDR3 totals 15 residues. This chain's CDR3 is CATSDEIGPYNEQFF. CDR3 coding DNA: TGTGCCACCAGTGATGAAATCGGCCCCTACAACGAGCAGTTCTTC.

The rearrangement uses TRBV4-1 and TRBJ1-2; weak D call: TRBD1 (5 bases). Germline V gives CDR1 MGHRA, CDR2 YSYEKL. The germline V and J ends were trimmed by 3 bases and 2 bases, with 13 bases remaining between them. The CDR3 spans 15 residues. The CDR3 here is CASSQGEMRNYGYTF. The CDR3 DNA sequence: TGCGCCAGCAGCCAGGGGGAGATGAGAAACTATGGCTACACCTTC.

V gene TRBV7-2 combines with J gene TRBJ1-5; D perhaps matches TRBD1 (6 bases). CDR1 is SGHTA and CDR2 is FQGNSA in the germline V gene. The V end was cut by 4 bases, the J end by 4 bases, with 11 bases between. CDR3 length: 14 amino acids. CDR3 loop: CASSSVTGNQPQHF. The CDR3 nucleotides read TGTGCCAGCAGCTCCGTTACAGGGAATCAGCCCCAGCATTTT.

The chain is built from TRBV29-1 and TRBJ2-7; 11 nucleotides line up with TRBD2. The CDR3 totals 14 residues. V lost 4 bases, J lost 6 bases, and 8 bases stayed unmatched. Germline lookup yields CDR1 SQVTM and CDR2 ANQGSEA. The CDR3 DNA reads TGCAGCGTTGGATCCGGGACTAGCGGAAGCGAGCAGTACTTC. Protein sequence: CSVGSGTSGSEQYF.